The clone carrying this T cell receptor beta chain was seen only a few times. Its antigen is as yet unknown. TRB rearrangements spanning V, D and J were amplified using mixed TRB-A/B primers. TCRdb reanalysed the multiplex PCR reads using MiXCR and keeps one entry per CDR3 protein. The profile shows thousands of distinct CDR3 sequences, under 35% of them singletons. Amplification of TCR beta used genomic DNA extracted from peripheral blood. The data were taken from a study of T cell repertoires in aging, cancer and after chemotherapy. Whole-study findings and limits: Across the chemotherapy interval, each cancer cohort showed higher median generation probability, suggesting thymic rebound. Age-matched healthy donors had significantly more diverse, less clonal blood TCR repertoires than untreated cancer patients. The repertoire data cannot show anything about immunological memory following chemotherapy.

The sequencing sample was made of blood. The receptor's source is a human donor in good health.

CDR3 in amino acids: CASSLSFGTGDAGGELFF. For the CDR3, the DNA is TGTGCCAGCAGTTTATCTTTCGGGACAGGCGACGCCGGCGGGGAGCTGTTTTTT. V is TRBV6-5 and J is TRBJ2-2, with 8 bases matching TRBD1. Germline CDR1 reads MNHEY; CDR2 reads SVGAGI. The CDR3 has 18 residues. The trim removed 4 bases at V and 7 bases at J, leaving 17 bases unmatched.